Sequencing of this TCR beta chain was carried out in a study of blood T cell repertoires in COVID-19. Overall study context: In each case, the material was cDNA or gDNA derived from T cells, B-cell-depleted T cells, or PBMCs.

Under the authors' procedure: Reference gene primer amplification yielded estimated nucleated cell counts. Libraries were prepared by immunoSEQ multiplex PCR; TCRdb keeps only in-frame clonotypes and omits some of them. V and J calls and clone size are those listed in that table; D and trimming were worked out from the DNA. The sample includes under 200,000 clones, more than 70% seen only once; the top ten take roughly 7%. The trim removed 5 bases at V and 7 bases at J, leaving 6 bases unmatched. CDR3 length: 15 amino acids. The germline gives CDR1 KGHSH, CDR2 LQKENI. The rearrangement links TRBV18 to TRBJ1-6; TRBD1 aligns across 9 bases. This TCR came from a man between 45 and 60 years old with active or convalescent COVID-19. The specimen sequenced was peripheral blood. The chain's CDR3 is CASSSGTGKNSPLHF. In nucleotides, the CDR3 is TGTGCCAGCTCATCGGGGACAGGGAAGAATTCACCCCTCCACTTT.